The following is a TCR beta chain sequence with its context. These data are taken from a study of cytomegalovirus exposure and HLA in healthy donors. From germline, CDR1 is SGHNT and CDR2 YENEEA. Germline trimming cut 4 bases from V and 8 bases from J; bases unmatched to any gene: 8. This CDR3 contains 15 residues. A multiplex PCR was run with 60 Vbeta primers and 13 Jbeta primers. The data were produced by immunoSEQ multiplex PCR, yet TCRdb's version contains in-frame clones alone and is incomplete. The data show around 98,000 clones, with roughly two thirds seen just once and 1.2% held by the top ten.

The rearrangement uses TRBV11-3 and TRBJ2-1; 10 nucleotides line up with TRBD2. The receptor comes from a female donor in good health and CMV-seronegative. The sample consisted of PBMCs. CDR3 residues: CASSYASGSEDEQFF. The CDR3 region has the DNA TGTGCCAGCAGCTACGCTAGCGGGAGTGAGGATGAGCAGTTCTTC.